Below, one T cell receptor beta chain is given with its context. Germline V gives CDR1 SNHLY, CDR2 FYNNEI. The length of the CDR3 is 16 residues. The ends lost 4 bases at V and 1 base at J; junction bases unmatched: 5. This sample is part of a study of blood T cell repertoires in COVID-19. About the study: Acute-phase and convalescent COVID-19 samples originated in the United States, Italy and Spain. Sample material is recorded as cDNA or gDNA derived from T cells, B-cell-depleted T cells, or PBMCs.

Original data processing: Estimation of nucleated cell counts was performed using reference gene primer amplification. Repertoires were generated with immunoSEQ multiplex PCR, while TCRdb's copy carries only in-frame clones and drops some. Clone size and V and J calls were adopted from that table, with D and trimming inferred from the DNA. The repertoire holds more than 100,000 clones, with around 89% as singletons. The specimen was peripheral blood. The receptor's source is a man between 45 and 60 years old with active or convalescent COVID-19. The J gene is TRBJ1-5, the V gene TRBV2; 9 bases map to TRBD1. CDR3 sequence: CASSGDRAISNQPQHF. The CDR3 bases are TGTGCCAGCAGTGGGGACAGGGCTATAAGCAATCAGCCCCAGCATTTT. The full variable domain, in which reference TRBV2 and TRBJ1-5 provide the parts outside the CDR3, is EPEVTQTPSHQVTQMGQEVILRCVPISNHLYFYWYRQILGQKVEFLVSFYNNEISEKSEIFDDQFSVERPDGSNFTLKIRSTKLEDSAMYFCASSGDRAISNQPQHFGDGTRLSIL.